The sequence of this TCR beta chain was determined in a study of T cells after yellow fever vaccination. Study as a whole: Preparing low-cell-number fractions relied on SMART-Seq v4 Ultra Low Input.

CDR3 length equals 11 residues. Germline CDR1 reads SGHNT; CDR2 reads YENEEA. 5'RACE template switching generated TCR cDNA, adding a universal primer site and UMIs. MiXCR, applied by TCRdb to the 5' RACE reads, yields one record per CDR3 protein. The sample holds some 250,000 distinct CDR3 sequences, over 3% seen once. There are many counts of this clonotype. At one end, the junction sequence differs from germline, possibly due to a read error. Sequencing was performed on PBMCs, taken 15 days after the yellow fever booster vaccination. The chain has TRBV11-3 and TRBJ1-4, with TRBD1 identical over 8 bases. This TCR derives from a young man who received the YFV17D yellow fever vaccine. CDR3 nucleotides: TGTGCCAGCAGTCACACAGGGGGTGTACTTTTT. Translation gives CASSHTGGVLF.